These 3 T cell receptor beta chains were sequenced from one sample in a study of long-term antiretroviral therapy in people with HIV. Running of the v3.0 immunoSEQ assay took place at survey level. Using immunoSEQ multiplex PCR, the repertoire was profiled, and TCRdb retains in-frame clones only, with some absent. The table records about 20,000 clones, under 85% of them present only once. The sample in question was unsorted PBMCs, obtained approximately 2.5 years before starting antiretroviral therapy. These receptors all come from a woman between 45 and 65 years old with HIV.

The J gene is TRBJ2-7, the V gene TRBV29-1; 9 positions agree with TRBD1. The CDR3 runs 14 residues. The V segment lost 6 bases and the J segment 3 bases; nucleotides outside the gene matches: 9. Germline V gene data show CDR1 as SQVTM and CDR2 as ANQGSEA. CDR3 amino acids: CSVGGQGSIYEQYF. DNA for the CDR3: TGCAGCGTAGGCGGACAGGGGTCAATCTACGAGCAGTACTTC.

The chain combines TRBV6-6 with TRBJ2-7; 9 nucleotides match TRBD2. Trimming removed 5 bases from V and 5 bases from J; junction bases left unmatched: 10. Germline values: CDR1 MNHNY, CDR2 SVGAGI (reference sequence). The CDR3 extends over 15 amino acids. The CDR3 loop reads CASSTGGGAINEQYF. CDR3 DNA sequence: TGTGCCAGCAGTACGGGCGGGGGGGCTATCAACGAGCAGTACTTC.

This clone turned up a few times. Distinct nucleotide sequences in the sample also encode this CDR3. The chain employs TRBV19 and TRBJ1-2, with no clear D. V lost 4 bases and J 4 bases, leaving 7 bases between the germline ends. Germline V gives CDR1 LNHDA, CDR2 SQIVND (reference sequence). The CDR3 consists of 12 residues. The CDR3 DNA reads TGTGCCAGTAGTAGGACCGGCTATGGCTACACCTTC. This codes for CASSRTGYGYTF.